This record looks at one T cell receptor (beta chain) sequence and its context. This record belongs to a study of beta chain features in type 1 diabetes. This CDR3 spans 17 amino acids. Germline assignment: CDR1 SGHTA and CDR2 FQGNSA. Losses at the gene ends were 5 bases for V and 2 bases for J; bases not matched to a gene: 10. Of the isolated RNA, all was reverse transcribed, and so the sequenced material was expressed TCRB transcripts. Assay: immunoSEQ multiplex PCR; the TCRdb copy retains only in-frame clones and omits some. This table holds 620,000 or so clones, 15% to 19% found once. The source of this sequence is a man between 18 and 35 years old in good health. The sample was naive CD4+ T cells from blood. The genes are TRBV7-2 and TRBJ2-3, with TRBD2 matching 10 bases. CDR3 nucleotide sequence: TGTGCCAGCAGCCTAGGCCGCGGACTAGCGGTCACAGATACGCAGTATTTT. Translating gives CASSLGRGLAVTDTQYF. Combining the CDR3 with reference TRBV7-2 and TRBJ2-3 gives the whole variable domain GAGVSQSPSNKVTEKGKDVELRCDPISGHTALYWYRQSLGQGLEFLIYFQGNSAPDKSGLPSDRFSAERTGGSVSTLTIQRTQQEDSAVYLCASSLGRGLAVTDTQYFGPGTRLTVL.